The 10 T cell receptor beta chains listed next were all sequenced from one sample in a study of blood T cell repertoires in COVID-19. The method was immunoSEQ multiplex PCR; TCRdb's version includes in-frame clones alone and lacks a portion of them. The repertoire has roughly 180,000 clones, 80% to 90% of them found once; the top ten carry about 10%. Material for sequencing was peripheral blood. The origin of the receptors is a woman between 40 and 55 years old with COVID-19, enrolled during active disease.

The chain joins TRBV2 to TRBJ2-3, with unresolved D. Germline lookup yields CDR1 SNHLY and CDR2 FYNNEI. The CDR3 runs 14 residues. V was trimmed by 7 bases and J by 0 bases, leaving 11 bases between them. The CDR3 spells CASNRFYSTDTQYF. The DNA for the CDR3 is TGTGCCAGCAATCGGTTCTATAGCACAGATACGCAGTATTTT. The full variable domain, completed using reference TRBV2 and TRBJ2-3, is EPEVTQTPSHQVTQMGQEVILRCVPISNHLYFYWYRQILGQKVEFLVSFYNNEISEKSEIFDDQFSVERPDGSNFTLKIRSTKLEDSAMYFCASNRFYSTDTQYFGPGTRLTVL.

This clone was seen a few times. J is TRBJ1-2 and V is TRBV18; TRBD1 matches at 7 bases. The CDR3 is 16 amino acids. Per germline, CDR1 KGHSH and CDR2 LQKENI. J was trimmed by 6 bases and V by 2 bases; bases with no gene match: 12. The CDR3 DNA reads TGTGCCAGCTCACCAAAACAGACAGGGCAGGTGGATGGCTACACCTTC. Its protein product is CASSPKQTGQVDGYTF.

V and J are TRBV12-3 or TRBV12-4 and TRBJ1-1; TRBD1 is a possible D gene (5 bases). The CDR3 covers 13 residues. The V gene lost 2 bases and the J gene lost 5 bases, with 9 bases spanning the gap. The CDR3 here is CASSLHKGTEAFF. In DNA form, the CDR3 reads TGTGCCAGCAGTTTACACAAGGGGACTGAAGCTTTCTTT.

The chain employs TRBV5-5 and TRBJ1-1; 10 bases map to TRBD1. Per germline, CDR1 SGHKS and CDR2 YYEKEE (reference sequence). Trimming at V came to 4 bases and at J to 3 bases, leaving 6 bases not matched to a gene. The CDR3 loop spans 15 amino acids. The CDR3 DNA reads as TGTGCCAGCAGCCTTGGGGACAGGGGATACACTGAAGCTTTCTTT. Protein product: CASSLGDRGYTEAFF.

The chain employs TRBV10-1 and TRBJ2-3, with 9 bases fitting TRBD1. The CDR3 length is 15 residues. Looked up from germline, CDR1 is WNHNN and CDR2 is SYGVQD (reference sequence). V lost 6 bases to trimming and J lost 0 bases; unmatched junction nucleotides: 4. CDR3 sequence reads: CASSQDRGSTDTQYF. The CDR3 DNA reads as TGCGCCAGCAGCCAGGACAGGGGAAGCACAGATACGCAGTATTTT.

The chain uses TRBV18 and TRBJ2-7, with TRBD1 matching 7 bases. V shed 4 bases, J shed 2 bases, and the junction held 8 bases outside the gene matches. The CDR3 is made up of 15 amino acids. The germline V gene has CDR1 KGHSH and CDR2 LQKENI. CDR3 sequence (DNA): TGTGCCAGCTCACTACCGGACAGGAGACCCTACGAGCAGTACTTC. This translates into CASSLPDRRPYEQYF.

The sample holds one count of this clone. V usage is TRBV9 and J usage is TRBJ2-5; maybe TRBD1 (6 bases). The CDR3 is made up of 14 amino acids. Germline V lookup: CDR1 SGDLS, CDR2 YYNGEE. V lost 3 bases and J 1 base, leaving 10 bases between the germline ends. The CDR3 bases are TGTGCCAGCAGCGGGGGGACAATCCAAGAGACCCAGTACTTC. This encodes CASSGGTIQETQYF.

The rearrangement links TRBV3-1 (or the pseudogene TRBV3-2) to TRBJ2-7; D call uncertain. This CDR3 comprises 15 residues. V was trimmed by 1 base and J by 2 bases, leaving 12 bases between them. Germline lookup yields CDR1 LGHDT and CDR2 YNNKEL (reference sequence). This CDR3 reads CASSQAKALAYEQYF. The CDR3 DNA reads as TGTGCCAGCAGCCAAGCTAAAGCTTTAGCCTACGAGCAGTACTTC.

The chain recombines TRBV18 with TRBJ2-3; 7 bases fit TRBD1. The CDR3 consists of 16 residues. The V gene's germline CDR1 is KGHSH and CDR2 LQKENI. Losses at the gene ends were 3 bases for V and 9 bases for J; bases not matched to a gene: 15. The CDR3 region has the DNA TGTGCCAGCTCACCTTACGACAGGGTAGGCAGAGTAACGCAGTATTTT. It specifies CASSPYDRVGRVTQYF.

V usage is TRBV29-1 and J usage is TRBJ2-7; 9 bases fit TRBD2. V lost 6 bases and J lost 5; bases outside the gene matches: 5. Per germline, CDR1 SQVTM and CDR2 ANQGSEA. The CDR3 sequence is 12 residues long. The CDR3 region has the DNA TGCAGCGTACGGACTAGCGCCAACGAGCAGTACGTC. Its protein product is CSVRTSANEQYV.